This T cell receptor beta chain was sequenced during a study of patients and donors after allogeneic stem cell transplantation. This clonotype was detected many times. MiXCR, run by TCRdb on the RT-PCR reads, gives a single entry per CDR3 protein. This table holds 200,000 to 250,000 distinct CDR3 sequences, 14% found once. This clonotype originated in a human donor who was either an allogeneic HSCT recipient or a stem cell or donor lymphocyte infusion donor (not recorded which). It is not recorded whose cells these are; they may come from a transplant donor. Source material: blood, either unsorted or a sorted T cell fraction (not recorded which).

The CDR3 region is CASSLVGGPRNTEAFF. In nucleotides, the CDR3 is TGCGCCAGCAGCCTCGTCGGGGGGCCGAGGAACACTGAAGCTTTCTTT. The chain carries TRBV5-1 and TRBJ1-1; a weak D match, TRBD1 (6 bases). Germline lookup yields CDR1 SGHRS and CDR2 YFSETQ. Trimming removed 4 bases from V and 1 base from J, with 17 bases in between. This CDR3 is built from 16 residues.